A single sample is the source of the 28 T cell receptor beta chains below, sequenced in a study of blood T cells in healthy people across ages. With a J-beta primer mix and a sample-barcoded 5' primer, a second PCR ran about 7 to 12 cycles. TCRdb re-called the 5' RACE reads with MiXCR, one entry per CDR3 protein. The table has about 1.4 million distinct CDR3 sequences, roughly 60% seen once. The sequenced sample consisted of blood. The receptor set was obtained from a man aged 18 to 29 in good health.

J is TRBJ1-2 and V is TRBV15, with unresolved D. The CDR3 has 15 residues. Trimming removed 0 bases from V and 1 base from J, with 9 bases in between. The germline V gene has CDR1 LNHNV and CDR2 YYDKDF (reference sequence). The CDR3 loop is CATSRDLTGNYGYTF. The CDR3 DNA follows: TGTGCCACCAGCAGAGACCTGACCGGTAACTATGGCTACACCTTC.

This clonotype has just one count. This rearrangement joins TRBV12-3 or TRBV12-4 to TRBJ2-1; D remains ambiguous. The CDR3 totals 15 residues. Trimming left V 3 bases short and J 2 bases short, with 11 bases between. The CDR3, as DNA: TGTGCCAGCAGTTTTATTGGCGTCCCCTACAATGAGCAGTTCTTC. Translated: CASSFIGVPYNEQFF.

The V call is TRBV6-5, the J call TRBJ2-4; D not certain. The J call is doubtful: the DNA matches TRBJ2-7 better. Germline assignment: CDR1 MNHEY and CDR2 SVGAGI. This CDR3 is 12 amino acids long. The CDR3 sequence is CASQTNPYEQYF. DNA for the CDR3: TGTGCCAGCCAGACAAATCCCTACGAGCAGTACTTC.

This clonotype was counted once. The chain is built from TRBV5-5 and TRBJ2-7; unclear D gene. CDR1 is SGHKS and CDR2 is YYEKEE in the germline V gene (reference sequence). The CDR3 is made up of 16 amino acids. The V end was cut by 4 bases, the J end by 3 bases, with 20 bases between. Here the CDR3 DNA reads TGTGCCAGCAGCCCGACCACGCGCTCCGGCAGCTACGAGCAGTACTTC. Translation gives CASSPTTRSGSYEQYF.

This chain joins TRBV9 and TRBJ2-2, with 11 bases that match TRBD2. The germline V gene has CDR1 SGDLS and CDR2 YYNGEE. V lost 3 bases to trimming and J lost 6 bases; unmatched junction nucleotides: 4. This CDR3 spans 15 amino acids. The CDR3 DNA reads TGTGCCAGCAGCGCTGGGACTAGCGGTGCCGGGGAGCTGTTTTTT. Its protein is CASSAGTSGAGELFF.

The chain recombines TRBV12-3 or TRBV12-4 with TRBJ1-2; D might be TRBD1 (5 bases). The CDR3 totals 13 residues. With 6 bases removed from V and 7 bases from J, the gap between germline ends came to 15 bases. The CDR3 coding sequence is TGTGCCAGCAGCTTGGGGACCATGGGTGGCTACACCTTC. Encoded protein: CASSLGTMGGYTF.

The chain recombines TRBV12-5 with TRBJ2-2, with D maybe TRBD1 (5 bases). Germline CDR1 reads LGHNT; CDR2 reads FRNRAP. This CDR3 has 16 residues. Between the trimmed V and J ends, which lost 3 bases and 0 bases, there was a span of 11 bases. CDR3 in amino acids: CASGFRVFANTGELFF. The CDR3 DNA reads TGTGCTAGTGGTTTCAGGGTTTTCGCGAACACCGGGGAGCTGTTTTTT. Full variable domain (rest looked up from reference TRBV12-5 and TRBJ2-2): DARVTQTPRHKVTEMGQEVTMRCQPILGHNTVFWYRQTMMQGLELLAYFRNRAPLDDSGMPKDRFSAEMPDATLATLKIQPSEPRDSAVYFCASGFRVFANTGELFFGEGSRLTVL.

J is TRBJ2-1 and V is TRBV15; D gene unclear. The V and J ends lost 8 bases and 2 bases respectively, with 16 bases between them. Looked up from germline, CDR1 is LNHNV and CDR2 is YYDKDF (reference sequence). The CDR3 has 15 residues. CDR3 nucleotides: TGTGCCACCGGCGGAAGTGGACGGACCTACAATGAGCAGTTCTTC. It specifies CATGGSGRTYNEQFF.

V usage is TRBV12-3 or TRBV12-4 and J usage is TRBJ1-1, with TRBD1 matching over 8 bases. This CDR3 is built from 14 residues. V lost 3 bases and J lost 4; bases outside the gene matches: 4. The CDR3 loop is CASSFLQGGTEAFF. CDR3 sequence (DNA): TGTGCCAGCAGTTTCCTACAGGGGGGCACTGAAGCTTTCTTT.

The chain links TRBV18 to TRBJ2-7; no clear D. V dropped 1 base and J dropped 2 bases, with 9 bases sitting between them. The germline V gene encodes CDR1 KGHSH and CDR2 LQKENI. The CDR3 totals 14 residues. CDR3 sequence (DNA): TGTGCCAGCTCACCACAGCTACAACCCTACGAGCAGTACTTC. The encoded protein is CASSPQLQPYEQYF. The complete variable domain, with remaining parts taken from reference TRBV18 and TRBJ2-7, reads NAGVMQNPRHLVRRRGQEARLRCSPMKGHSHVYWYRQLPEEGLKFMVYLQKENIIDESGMPKERFSAEFPKEGPSILRIQQVVRGDSAAYFCASSPQLQPYEQYFGPGTRLTVT.

The chain joins TRBV7-2 to TRBJ2-5, with D perhaps TRBD1 (6 bases). V lost 5 bases and J 4 bases, leaving 14 bases between the germline ends. This CDR3 has 14 residues. Looked up from germline, CDR1 is SGHTA and CDR2 is FQGNSA. In nucleotides, the CDR3 is TGTGCCAGCAGCCCTGTTAGGACAGCAGAGACCCAGTACTTC. Protein sequence: CASSPVRTAETQYF.

This clonotype has only a few counts. V gene TRBV27 combines with J gene TRBJ2-7; tentative D call: TRBD2 (6 bases). V lost 6 bases and J 3 bases, leaving 18 bases between the germline ends. Germline CDR1 reads MNHEY; CDR2 reads SMNVEV (reference sequence). The CDR3 loop spans 15 amino acids. In DNA form, the CDR3 reads TGTGCCAGCAGGATGGGCGGGGACGCTGGCTACGAGCAGTACTTC. Translated: CASRMGGDAGYEQYF.

The chain couples TRBV20-1 to TRBJ2-1; D is perhaps TRBD1 or TRBD2 (5 bases each). The length of the CDR3 is 13 residues. Germline V gene sequence: CDR1 DFQATT, CDR2 SNEGSKA (reference sequence). The germline V and J ends were trimmed by 6 bases and 10 bases, with 19 bases remaining between them. As DNA, the CDR3 is TGCAGTGCCCAGACAGCTCGGAAGCGGGAGCAGTTCTTC. It codes for CSAQTARKREQFF.

The V call is TRBV2, the J call TRBJ2-3, with D tentatively TRBD1 or TRBD2 (5 bases each). CDR1 and CDR2 from the germline V gene are SNHLY and FYNNEI. The CDR3 extends over 16 amino acids. V dropped 7 bases and J dropped 2 bases, with 19 bases sitting between them. CDR3 in amino acids: CASNLRRGDITDTQYF. CDR3 nucleotides: TGTGCCAGCAACCTCCGGCGAGGGGATATCACAGATACGCAGTATTTT.

The chain joins TRBV6-5 to TRBJ2-7; D call uncertain. Trimming left V 8 bases short and J 2 bases short, with 19 bases between. CDR3 length: 15 amino acids. Germline V gene lookup returns CDR1 MNHEY and CDR2 SVGAGI. The CDR3 DNA reads as TGTGCCAGCGTCTCGAGAAGCGCACTCCCCTACGAGCAGTACTTC. It specifies CASVSRSALPYEQYF.

A few counts support this clonotype. The chain couples TRBV2 to TRBJ2-4; D unresolved. The CDR3 loop spans 18 amino acids. Germline V CDR1 and CDR2: SNHLY, FYNNEI. Trimming left V 1 base short and J 0 bases short, with 16 bases between. CDR3 loop: CASSEGFRRSSAKNIQYF. The CDR3 bases are TGTGCCAGCAGTGAAGGGTTCCGGAGATCCTCAGCCAAAAACATTCAGTACTTC.

This sequence joins TRBV5-1 and TRBJ2-1; tentative D call: TRBD1 (6 bases). Looked up from germline, CDR1 is SGHRS and CDR2 is YFSETQ. This CDR3 is built from 17 residues. The ends were cut back, 1 base at V and 2 bases at J, with 16 bases in the middle. This chain's CDR3 is CASSLRGRGYAYNEQFF. The CDR3, as DNA: TGCGCCAGCAGCTTGAGGGGCAGGGGATACGCCTACAATGAGCAGTTCTTC.

This chain links TRBV11-2 with TRBJ2-1; D uncertain. V shed 8 bases and J shed 3 bases, with 14 bases lying between them. The length of the CDR3 is 14 residues. The V gene's germline CDR1 is SGHAT and CDR2 FQNNGV. As DNA, the CDR3 is TGTGCCAGCTCCGTCATCGTCGGCTACAATGAGCAGTTCTTC. This sequence encodes CASSVIVGYNEQFF.

The chain has TRBV4-1 and TRBJ2-1, with 8 bases aligning to TRBD1. The CDR3 length is 18 residues. From germline, CDR1 is MGHRA and CDR2 YSYEKL. With V trimmed by 3 bases and J by 6 bases, 16 bases remained unmatched. The CDR3 loop is CASSHLLRQGSFGNEQFF. For the CDR3, the DNA is TGCGCCAGCAGCCACCTATTACGACAGGGGAGTTTTGGCAATGAGCAGTTCTTC.

In nucleotides, the CDR3 is TGTGCCACCAGTGTCGGGAGGTGGGGCACAGATACGCAGTATTTT. Encoded protein: CATSVGRWGTDTQYF. This rearrangement joins TRBV24-1 to TRBJ2-3; 7 positions agree with TRBD2. Trimming cost V 5 bases and J 1 base; bases outside gene matches: 5. This CDR3 has 15 amino acids. From germline, CDR1 is KGHDR and CDR2 SFDVKD.

The chain joins TRBV4-1 to TRBJ2-1, with unresolved D. This CDR3 comprises 18 residues. Germline V gene sequence: CDR1 MGHRA, CDR2 YSYEKL. V lost 2 bases and J lost 0, with 17 bases in between. Here the CDR3 reads CASSQLWKGVSSYNEQFF. DNA for the CDR3: TGCGCCAGCAGCCAATTGTGGAAGGGCGTTAGCTCCTACAATGAGCAGTTCTTC.

This chain links TRBV7-2 with TRBJ2-5, with TRBD1 as a possible D gene (6 bases). The end of the DNA aligns better with TRBJ2-7, so the J call may be wrong. The germline V gene has CDR1 SGHTA and CDR2 FQGNSA. There are 16 residues in the CDR3. The CDR3 reads CASSLGNTGTLYEQYF. CDR3 coding DNA: TGTGCCAGCAGCTTAGGTAATACGGGGACACTCTACGAGCAGTACTTC.

V gene TRBV29-1 combines with J gene TRBJ2-1; 7 nucleotides match TRBD1. V lost 7 bases, J lost 4 bases, and 10 bases stayed unmatched. The CDR3 loop spans 14 amino acids. Germline V gives CDR1 SQVTM, CDR2 ANQGSEA. The CDR3 DNA follows: TGCAGCGCCTCCGGGACAGAAATGTACAATGAGCAGTTCTTC. Protein product: CSASGTEMYNEQFF.

The chain recombines TRBV6-5 with TRBJ2-4, with D unresolved. The DNA matches TRBJ2-7 better at its end, which makes the J call doubtful. Germline V gene data show CDR1 as MNHEY and CDR2 as SVGAGI. This CDR3 contains 13 residues. The DNA of the CDR3 is TGTGCCAGCAGTTACTCGACGAAATACGAGCAGTACTTC. This gives the protein CASSYSTKYEQYF.

The J gene is TRBJ2-7, the V gene TRBV7-2; 7 positions match TRBD2. CDR3 size: 14 residues. V lost 4 bases to trimming and J lost 0 bases; unmatched junction nucleotides: 3. Germline V gene lookup returns CDR1 SGHTA and CDR2 FQGNSA. The DNA of the CDR3 is TGTGCCAGCAGCTCTAGCGGCCTCTCCTACGAGCAGTACTTC. Protein sequence: CASSSSGLSYEQYF.

In this sample, this clonotype turned up once. The chain couples TRBV29-1 to TRBJ2-3; 7 bases align to TRBD1. Germline-derived CDR1 and CDR2 are SQVTM and ANQGSEA. The CDR3 extends over 13 amino acids. J lost 2 bases, V lost 8 bases, and 7 bases had no gene match. CDR3 region: CSLGTVLTDTQYF. For the CDR3, the DNA is TGCAGCCTGGGGACAGTACTCACAGATACGCAGTATTTT.

Ten or more counts support this clonotype. V and J are TRBV20-1 and TRBJ2-6; TRBD1 matches 7 bases. J gave up 0 bases and V 1 base, and 6 bases lay outside the gene matches. This CDR3 region has 17 residues. Germline V CDR1 and CDR2: DFQATT, SNEGSKA (reference sequence). The CDR3 nucleotides are TGCAGTGCTAGAGTCCGGGACAGCATCTCTGGGGCCAACGTCCTGACTTTC. It specifies CSARVRDSISGANVLTF.

CDR3 loop: CASSSGFFYEQYF. The CDR3 coding sequence is TGCGCCAGCAGCTCGGGGTTTTTCTACGAGCAGTACTTC. This chain uses TRBV5-1 with TRBJ2-7, with D possibly matching TRBD2 (5 bases). CDR1 is SGHRS, CDR2 YFSETQ, per germline. This CDR3 region has 13 residues. The V end lost 3 bases, the J end lost 3 bases, and 10 bases lay between the germline ends.